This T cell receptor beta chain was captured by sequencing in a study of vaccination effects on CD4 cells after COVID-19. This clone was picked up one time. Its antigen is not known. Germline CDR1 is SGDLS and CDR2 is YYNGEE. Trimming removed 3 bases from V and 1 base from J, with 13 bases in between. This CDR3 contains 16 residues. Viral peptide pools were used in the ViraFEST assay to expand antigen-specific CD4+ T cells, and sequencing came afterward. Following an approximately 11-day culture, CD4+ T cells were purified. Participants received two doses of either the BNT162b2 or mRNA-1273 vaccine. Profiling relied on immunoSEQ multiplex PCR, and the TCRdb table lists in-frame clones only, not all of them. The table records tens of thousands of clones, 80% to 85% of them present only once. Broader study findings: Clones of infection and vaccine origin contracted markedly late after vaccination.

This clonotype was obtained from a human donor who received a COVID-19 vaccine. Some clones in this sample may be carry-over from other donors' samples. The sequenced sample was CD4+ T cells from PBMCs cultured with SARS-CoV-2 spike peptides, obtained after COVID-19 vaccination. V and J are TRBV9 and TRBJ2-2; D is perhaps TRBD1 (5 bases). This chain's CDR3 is CASSAWKDKNTGELFF. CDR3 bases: TGTGCCAGCAGCGCCTGGAAGGACAAGAACACCGGGGAGCTGTTTTTT.